What follows are 7 T cell receptor beta chains derived from one specimen sequenced in a study of human T cells and chemical hapten exposure. Regarding time point: pre-sensitization, week 0. Described treatment: therapeutic diphenylcyclopropenone sensitization with weekly scalp DPC. Blood, whole and unfractionated, served as the source for total RNA extraction. TCRdb itself ran the RACE reads through MiXCR, one entry per CDR3 protein. The table lists 35,000 to 45,000 distinct CDR3 sequences, roughly 12% of them singletons. The source material was whole blood, sampled in connection with sensitization to the hapten diphenylcyclopropenone (DPC). These receptors all stem from a woman in her thirties or forties with alopecia areata. Some clones in this sample may be carry-over from other donors' samples.

This clonotype turned up a few times. V is TRBV10-2 and J is TRBJ1-4, with a tentative D call TRBD1 (5 bases). Per germline, CDR1 WSHSY and CDR2 SAAADI. Trimming left V 9 bases short and J 4 bases short, with 12 bases between. The CDR3 length is 13 residues. CDR3 nucleotides: TGCGCCAGTACCAGACAGAATAATGAAAAACTGTTTTTT. Protein: CASTRQNNEKLFF.

On this clonotype itself: Possible read error: a much larger clone is one base away. The rearrangement uses TRBV20-1 and TRBJ2-3; D is unclear. The CDR3 totals 10 residues. Germline lookup yields CDR1 DFQATT and CDR2 SNEGSKA (reference sequence). The CDR3 coding sequence is TGCAGTGCTAGAGAGGAAACGCCGTATTTT. This encodes CSAREETPYF.

This clonotype was detected many times. The rearrangement uses TRBV20-1 and TRBJ2-1, with no clear D. Germline CDR1 and CDR2: DFQATT and SNEGSKA (reference sequence). This CDR3 spans 10 amino acids. V was trimmed by 5 bases and J by 4 bases, leaving 3 bases between them. Here the CDR3 DNA reads TGCAGTGCTGGGTACAATGAGCAGTTCTTC. Protein product: CSAGYNEQFF.

This clonotype was observed many times. The J gene is TRBJ1-1, the V gene TRBV30; D is ambiguous. This CDR3 is built from 12 residues. V gave up 8 bases and J gave up 5 bases, with 15 bases separating them. Germline CDR1 and CDR2: GTSNPN and SVGIG (reference sequence). The CDR3: CARTRKGTEAFF. DNA for the CDR3: TGTGCCAGAACCCGAAAAGGGACTGAAGCTTTCTTT. Based on the CDR3 plus reference TRBV30 and TRBJ1-1, the full variable domain is SQTIHQWPATLVQPVGSPLSLECTVEGTSNPNLYWYRQAAGRGLQLLFYSVGIGQISSEVPQNLSASRPQDRQFILSSKKLLLSDSGFYLCARTRKGTEAFFGQGTRLTVV.

V is TRBV29-1 and J is TRBJ1-5; maybe TRBD1 (5 bases). The length of the CDR3 is 13 residues. Germline V gene sequence: CDR1 SQVTM, CDR2 ANQGSEA. Trimming left V 4 bases short and J 3 bases short, with 10 bases between. The CDR3 bases are TGCAGCGTTGCGCAGGGACTCAATCAGCCCCAGCATTTT. As protein: CSVAQGLNQPQHF.

This clonotype was recorded at least ten times. J is TRBJ2-2 and V is TRBV12-3 or TRBV12-4; D not resolved. Between the trimmed V and J ends, which lost 5 bases and 0 bases, there was a span of 7 bases. CDR3 length equals 14 residues. CDR3 DNA sequence: TGTGCCAGCAGTGGCGACACGAACACCGGGGAGCTGTTTTTT. This codes for CASSGDTNTGELFF.

About this clonotype: A clone one base away is much larger, so this may be a read error. V gene TRBV7-9 combines with J gene TRBJ2-1; TRBD1 matches at 9 bases. CDR1 and CDR2 from the germline V gene are SEHNR and FQNEAQ (reference sequence). The CDR3 consists of 15 residues. CDR3 in amino acids: CDSSPPWDRANEQFF. Written as DNA, the CDR3 is TGTGACAGCAGCCCGCCTTGGGACAGGGCCAATGAGCAGTTCTTC.